One T cell receptor (beta chain) is described in this entry. The ends were cut back, 6 bases at V and 4 bases at J, with 15 bases in the middle. Germline V lookup: CDR1 MNHEY, CDR2 SMNVEV (reference sequence). There are 14 residues in the CDR3. One entry per CDR3 protein results from TCRdb running MiXCR on the RT-PCR reads. The table includes over 200,000 distinct CDR3 sequences, around 40% detected once. The source of the sample is a study of patients and donors after allogeneic stem cell transplantation. The chain combines TRBV27 with TRBJ1-1, with D unclear. Source material: blood, either unsorted or a sorted T cell fraction (not recorded which). The receptor's source is a human donor who was either an allogeneic HSCT recipient or a stem cell or donor lymphocyte infusion donor (not recorded which). It is not recorded whose cells these are; they may come from a transplant donor. The CDR3: CASSPGGFSTEAFF. Written as DNA, the CDR3 is TGTGCCAGCAGCCCCGGAGGGTTTTCCACTGAAGCTTTCTTT.